This T cell receptor beta chain was retrieved from a study of OX40 agonist ivuxolimab in advanced cancers. Study observations and caveats: The study did not work out the antigen specificity of the expanded peripheral T cells.

The germline V and J ends were trimmed by 1 base and 8 bases, with 5 bases remaining between them. Germline values: CDR1 KGHSH, CDR2 LQKENI. CDR3 length: 12 residues. Produced via immunoSEQ multiplex PCR; TCRdb's table is partial and in-frame only. The table lists 98,000 or so clones, around 90% of them singletons. To note about this clone: Antigen: not known.

The clonotype comes from an adult with an advanced solid tumor such as melanoma, head and neck, liver or kidney cancer. Source: CD4+ or CD8+ T cells sorted from blood, taken in a trial of the OX40 agonist ivuxolimab. V usage is TRBV18 and J usage is TRBJ2-2, with D hard to call. The CDR3 nucleotides are TGTGCCAGCTCACCACTGTCTGGGGAGCTGTTTTTT. Its protein product is CASSPLSGELFF.